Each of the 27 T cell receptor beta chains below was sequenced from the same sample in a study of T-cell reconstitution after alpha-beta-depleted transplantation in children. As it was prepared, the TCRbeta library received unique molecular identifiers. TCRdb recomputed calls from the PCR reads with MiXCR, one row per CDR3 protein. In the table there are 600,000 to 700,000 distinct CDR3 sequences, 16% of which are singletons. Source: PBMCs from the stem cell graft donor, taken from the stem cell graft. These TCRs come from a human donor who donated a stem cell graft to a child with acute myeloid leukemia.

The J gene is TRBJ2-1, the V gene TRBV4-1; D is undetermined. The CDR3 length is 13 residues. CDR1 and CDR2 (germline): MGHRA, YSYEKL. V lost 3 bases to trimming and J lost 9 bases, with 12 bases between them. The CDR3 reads CASSHVQAGEQFF. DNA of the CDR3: TGCGCCAGCAGCCACGTGCAGGCCGGTGAGCAGTTCTTC.

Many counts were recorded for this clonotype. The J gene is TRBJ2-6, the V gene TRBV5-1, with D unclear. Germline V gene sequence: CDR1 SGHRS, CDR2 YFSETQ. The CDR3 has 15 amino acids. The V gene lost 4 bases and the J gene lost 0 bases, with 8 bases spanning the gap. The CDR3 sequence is CASSRTTSGANVLTF. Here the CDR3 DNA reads TGCGCCAGCAGCCGTACAACCTCTGGGGCCAACGTCCTGACTTTC.

CDR3 nucleotide sequence: TGTGCCAGCAGTCCCGATGGGTGGGAGTACACTGAAGCTTTCTTT. It specifies CASSPDGWEYTEAFF. This chain joins TRBV6-1 and TRBJ1-1, with no clear D. This CDR3 has 15 residues. The germline CDR1 and CDR2 sequences are MNHNS and SASEGT. Trimming shortened V by 5 bases and J by 3 bases, and 16 bases separated the two germline ends.

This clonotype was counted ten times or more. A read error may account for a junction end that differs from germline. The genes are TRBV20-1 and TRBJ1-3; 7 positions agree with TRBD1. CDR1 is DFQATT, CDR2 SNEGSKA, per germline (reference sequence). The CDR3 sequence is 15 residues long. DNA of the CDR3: TGCAGTGCTGGAGAGGGACAGATCTCTGGAAACACCATATATTTT. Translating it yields CSAGEGQISGNTIYF.

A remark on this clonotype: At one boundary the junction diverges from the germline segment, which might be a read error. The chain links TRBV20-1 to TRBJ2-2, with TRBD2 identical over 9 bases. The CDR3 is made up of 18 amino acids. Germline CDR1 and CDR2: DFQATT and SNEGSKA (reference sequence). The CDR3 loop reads CCARDRSSGGANTGELFF. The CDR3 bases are TGCTGTGCTAGAGATCGGAGTAGCGGGGGTGCGAACACCGGGGAGCTGTTTTTT.

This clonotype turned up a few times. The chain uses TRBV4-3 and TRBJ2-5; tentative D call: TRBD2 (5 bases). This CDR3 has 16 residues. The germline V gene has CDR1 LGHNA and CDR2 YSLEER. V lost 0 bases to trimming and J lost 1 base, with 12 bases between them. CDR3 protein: CASSQDPGAVQETQYF. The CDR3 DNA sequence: TGCGCCAGCAGCCAAGATCCTGGAGCGGTCCAAGAGACCCAGTACTTC.

Here the CDR3 reads CASSLRQRGETQYF. The CDR3 region has the DNA TGTGCCAGCAGCCTTCGGCAGCGGGGAGAGACCCAGTACTTC. This chain connects TRBV7-9 to TRBJ2-5, with TRBD2 matching over 7 bases. This CDR3 has 14 residues. Germline assignment: CDR1 SEHNR and CDR2 FQNEAQ (reference sequence). V lost 5 bases, J lost 4 bases, and 7 bases stayed unmatched.

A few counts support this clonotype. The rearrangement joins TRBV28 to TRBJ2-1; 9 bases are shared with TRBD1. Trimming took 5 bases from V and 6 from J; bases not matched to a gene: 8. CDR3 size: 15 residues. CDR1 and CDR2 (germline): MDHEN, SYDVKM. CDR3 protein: CASSPGTGTINEQFF. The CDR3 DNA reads TGTGCCAGCAGTCCCGGGACAGGGACAATCAATGAGCAGTTCTTC.

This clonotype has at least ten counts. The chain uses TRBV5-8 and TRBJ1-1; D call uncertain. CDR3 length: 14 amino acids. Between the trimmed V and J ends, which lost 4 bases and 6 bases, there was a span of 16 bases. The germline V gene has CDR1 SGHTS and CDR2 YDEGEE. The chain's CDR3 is CASSQHPGWSEAFF. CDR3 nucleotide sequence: TGTGCCAGCAGCCAACACCCAGGCTGGTCTGAAGCTTTCTTT.

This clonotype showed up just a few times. In DNA form, the CDR3 reads TGTGCCTCAACGTCAGAGACCCAGTACTTC. Amino acids: CASTSETQYF. This rearrangement joins TRBV7-8 to TRBJ2-5; D not resolved. This CDR3 is 10 amino acids long. V was shortened by 11 bases and J by 4 bases, with 8 bases between the two germline ends. Germline CDR1 reads SGHVS; CDR2 reads FQNEAQ. The full variable domain, with the rest looked up from reference TRBV7-8 and TRBJ2-5, is GAGVSQSPRYKVAKRGQDVALRCDPISGHVSLFWYQQALGQGPEFLTYFQNEAQLDKSGLPSDRFFAERPEGSVSTLKIQRTQQEDSAVYLCASTSETQYFGPGTRLLVL.

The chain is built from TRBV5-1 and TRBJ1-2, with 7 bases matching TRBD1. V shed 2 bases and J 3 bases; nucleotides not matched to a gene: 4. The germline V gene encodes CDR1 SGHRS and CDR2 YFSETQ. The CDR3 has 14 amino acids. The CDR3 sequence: CASSFVTGDYGYTF. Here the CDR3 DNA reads TGCGCCAGCAGCTTTGTAACAGGGGACTATGGCTACACCTTC. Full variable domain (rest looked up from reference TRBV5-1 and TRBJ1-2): KAGVTQTPRYLIKTRGQQVTLSCSPISGHRSVSWYQQTPGQGLQFLFEYFSETQRNKGNFPGRFSGRQFSNSRSEMNVSTLELGDSALYLCASSFVTGDYGYTFGSGTRLTVV.

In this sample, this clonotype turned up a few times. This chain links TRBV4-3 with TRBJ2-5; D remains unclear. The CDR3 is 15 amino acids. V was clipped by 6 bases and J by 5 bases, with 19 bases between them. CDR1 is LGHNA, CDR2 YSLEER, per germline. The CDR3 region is CASSQMVQLGETQYF. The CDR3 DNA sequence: TGCGCCAGCAGTCAGATGGTACAGCTCGGGGAGACCCAGTACTTC.

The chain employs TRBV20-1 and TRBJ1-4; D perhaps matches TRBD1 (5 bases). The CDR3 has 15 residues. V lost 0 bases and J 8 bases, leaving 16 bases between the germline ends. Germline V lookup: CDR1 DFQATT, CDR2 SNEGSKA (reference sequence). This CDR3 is CSARDGRQGGEKLFF. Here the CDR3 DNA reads TGCAGTGCTAGAGATGGGCGGCAGGGCGGCGAAAAACTGTTTTTT.

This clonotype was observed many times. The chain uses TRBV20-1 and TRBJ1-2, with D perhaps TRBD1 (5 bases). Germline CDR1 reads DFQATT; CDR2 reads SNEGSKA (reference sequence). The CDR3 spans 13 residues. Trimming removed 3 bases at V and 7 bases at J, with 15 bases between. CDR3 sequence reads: CSASSSVGAGYTF. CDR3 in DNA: TGCAGTGCTAGTAGTTCGGTCGGGGCTGGCTACACCTTC.

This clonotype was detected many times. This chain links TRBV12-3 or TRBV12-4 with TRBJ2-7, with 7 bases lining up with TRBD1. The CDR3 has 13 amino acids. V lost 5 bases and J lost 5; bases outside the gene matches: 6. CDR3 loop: CASSQTGSHEQYF. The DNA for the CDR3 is TGTGCCAGCAGTCAGACAGGGTCCCACGAGCAGTACTTC.

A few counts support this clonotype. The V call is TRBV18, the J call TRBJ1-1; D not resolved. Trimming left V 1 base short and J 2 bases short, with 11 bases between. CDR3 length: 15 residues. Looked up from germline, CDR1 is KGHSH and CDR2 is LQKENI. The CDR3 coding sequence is TGTGCCAGCTCACCACAGGTCAGGATAAACACTGAAGCTTTCTTT. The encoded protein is CASSPQVRINTEAFF.

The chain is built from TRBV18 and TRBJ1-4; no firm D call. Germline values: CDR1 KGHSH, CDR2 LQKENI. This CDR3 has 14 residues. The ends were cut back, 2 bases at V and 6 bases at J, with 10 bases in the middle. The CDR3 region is CASSPGLADEKLFF. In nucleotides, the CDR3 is TGTGCCAGCTCACCAGGACTGGCGGATGAAAAACTGTTTTTT.

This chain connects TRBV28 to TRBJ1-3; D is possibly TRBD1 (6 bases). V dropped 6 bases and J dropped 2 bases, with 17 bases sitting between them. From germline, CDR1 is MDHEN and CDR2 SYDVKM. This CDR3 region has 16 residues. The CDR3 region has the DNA TGTGCCAGCAGCCTCCCCGGACAGAGAGCTGGAAACACCATATATTTT. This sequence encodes CASSLPGQRAGNTIYF.

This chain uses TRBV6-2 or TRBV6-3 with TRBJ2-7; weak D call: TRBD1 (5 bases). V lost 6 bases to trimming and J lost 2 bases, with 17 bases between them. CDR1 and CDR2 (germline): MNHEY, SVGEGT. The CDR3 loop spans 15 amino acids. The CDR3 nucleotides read TGTGCCAGCAGACAGGACCGCCCGTCTACCTACGAGCAGTACTTC. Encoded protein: CASRQDRPSTYEQYF.

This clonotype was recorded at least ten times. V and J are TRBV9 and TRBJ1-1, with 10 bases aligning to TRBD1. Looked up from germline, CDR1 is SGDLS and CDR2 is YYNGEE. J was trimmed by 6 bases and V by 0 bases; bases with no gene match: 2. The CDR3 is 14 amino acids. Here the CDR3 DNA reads TGTGCCAGCAGCGTAGACGGGACAGGGGCTGAAGCTTTCTTT. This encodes CASSVDGTGAEAFF. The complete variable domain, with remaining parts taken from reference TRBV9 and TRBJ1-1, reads DSGVTQTPKHLITATGQRVTLRCSPRSGDLSVYWYQQSLDQGLQFLIQYYNGEERAKGNILERFSAQQFPDLHSELNLSSLELGDSALYFCASSVDGTGAEAFFGQGTRLTVV.

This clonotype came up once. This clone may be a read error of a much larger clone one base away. CDR3 sequence (DNA): TGTGCCAGCAGCTTAGAATCCGGCAGAAACAATGAGCATTTCTTC. This translates into CASSLESGRNNEHFF. This rearrangement joins TRBV7-2 to TRBJ2-1; D is undetermined. From germline, CDR1 is SGHTA and CDR2 FQGNSA. This CDR3 has 15 residues.

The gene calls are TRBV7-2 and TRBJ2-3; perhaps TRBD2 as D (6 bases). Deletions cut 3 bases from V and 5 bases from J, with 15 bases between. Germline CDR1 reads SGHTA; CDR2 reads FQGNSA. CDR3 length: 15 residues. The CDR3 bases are TGTGCCAGCAGCTTGTTCGGGGGTTGGGGAGATACGCAGTATTTT. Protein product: CASSLFGGWGDTQYF.

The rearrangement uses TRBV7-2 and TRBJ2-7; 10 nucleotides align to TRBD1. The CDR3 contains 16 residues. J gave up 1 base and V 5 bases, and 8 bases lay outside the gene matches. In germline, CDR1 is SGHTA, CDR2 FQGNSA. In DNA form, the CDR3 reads TGTGCCAGCAGCGTAGAGGGACAGGGGTCTTCCTACGAGCAGTACTTC. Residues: CASSVEGQGSSYEQYF.

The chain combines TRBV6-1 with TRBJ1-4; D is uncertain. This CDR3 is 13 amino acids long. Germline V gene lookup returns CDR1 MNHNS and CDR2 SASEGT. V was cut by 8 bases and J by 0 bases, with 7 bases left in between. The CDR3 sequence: CASGRTTNEKLFF. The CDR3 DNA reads TGTGCCAGCGGCCGGACAACTAATGAAAAACTGTTTTTT.

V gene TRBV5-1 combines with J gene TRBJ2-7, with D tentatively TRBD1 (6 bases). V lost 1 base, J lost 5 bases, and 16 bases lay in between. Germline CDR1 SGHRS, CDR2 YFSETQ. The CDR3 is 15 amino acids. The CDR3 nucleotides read TGCGCCAGCAGCTTGAGTGGGGGCGGTTTCGACGAGCAGTACTTC. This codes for CASSLSGGGFDEQYF. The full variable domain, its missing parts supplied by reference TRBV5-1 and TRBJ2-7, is KAGVTQTPRYLIKTRGQQVTLSCSPISGHRSVSWYQQTPGQGLQFLFEYFSETQRNKGNFPGRFSGRQFSNSRSEMNVSTLELGDSALYLCASSLSGGGFDEQYFGPGTRLTVT.

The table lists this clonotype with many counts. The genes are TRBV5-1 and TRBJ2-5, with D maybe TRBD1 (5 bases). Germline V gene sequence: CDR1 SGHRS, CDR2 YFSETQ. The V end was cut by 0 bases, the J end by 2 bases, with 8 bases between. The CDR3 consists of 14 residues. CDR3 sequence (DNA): TGCGCCAGCAGCTTGGTAGGGGTACAAGAGACCCAGTACTTC. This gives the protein CASSLVGVQETQYF.

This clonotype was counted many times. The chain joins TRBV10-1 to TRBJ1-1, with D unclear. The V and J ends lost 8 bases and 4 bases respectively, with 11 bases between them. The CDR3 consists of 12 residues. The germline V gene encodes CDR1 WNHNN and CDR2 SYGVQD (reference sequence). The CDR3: CASGRDSTEAFF. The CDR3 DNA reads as TGCGCCAGCGGTCGGGATAGCACTGAAGCTTTCTTT.